Listed below are T cell receptor beta chains from one sample, sequenced in a study of CD8 T cells in Susac syndrome. A single record per CDR3 protein comes from TCRdb applying MiXCR to the immunoSEQ multiplex PCR reads. The data show about 120,000 distinct CDR3 sequences, 94% seen once. Specimen: CD4+ T cells from PBMCs. These TCRs come from a human donor in good health. The CDR3 runs from the conserved cysteine through the conserved F or W. A D gene is named only where the DNA matches it firmly. Part of the rows lack a size; the others show once, few, many or a class for expanded clones.

J gene: TRBJ2-7
V gene: TRBV28
D gene: -
clone size: -
CDR3 protein: CASSTSYEQYF
CDR3 DNA: TGTGCCAGCAGTACTTCCTACGAGCAGTACTTC

J gene: TRBJ2-7
V gene: TRBV20-1
D gene: -
clone size: -
CDR3 protein: CSARIGSSSYEQYF
CDR3 DNA: TGCAGTGCTAGAATCGGGAGTAGCTCCTACGAGCAGTACTTC

J gene: TRBJ2-1
V gene: TRBV6-2/TRBV6-3
D gene: -
clone size: -
CDR3 protein: CASSYSLLRDNHNEQFF
CDR3 DNA: TGTGCCAGCAGTTACTCGTTACTGCGGGATAATCACAATGAGCAGTTCTTC

J gene: TRBJ2-2
V gene: TRBV19
D gene: -
clone size: -
CDR3 protein: CASSLDEVVRGTGELFF
CDR3 DNA: TGTGCCAGTAGTCTCGATGAAGTCGTCCGCGGCACCGGGGAGCTGTTTTTT

J gene: TRBJ2-3
V gene: TRBV7-2
D gene: -
clone size: -
CDR3 protein: CASSLVGPNTDTQYF
CDR3 DNA: TGTGCCAGCAGCTTAGTGGGGCCCAACACAGATACGCAGTATTTT

J gene: TRBJ2-5
V gene: TRBV11-2
D gene: TRBD2
clone size: -
CDR3 protein: CASSLGTSGRRQETQYF
CDR3 DNA: TGTGCCAGCAGCCTTGGGACTAGCGGGAGGCGCCAAGAGACCCAGTACTTC

J gene: TRBJ2-7
V gene: TRBV11-1
D gene: -
clone size: -
CDR3 protein: CASSSYSGHSYEQYF
CDR3 DNA: TGTGCCAGCAGCTCCTACTCGGGACACTCCTACGAGCAGTACTTC

J gene: TRBJ2-7
V gene: TRBV6-5
D gene: -
clone size: once
CDR3 protein: CASSYSPSAYEQYF
CDR3 DNA: TGTGCCAGCAGTTACAGTCCTAGCGCTTACGAGCAGTACTTC

J gene: TRBJ2-5
V gene: TRBV3-1
D gene: -
clone size: -
CDR3 protein: CASSPKAIPETQYF
CDR3 DNA: TGTGCCAGCAGCCCCAAGGCAATCCCAGAGACCCAGTACTTC

J gene: TRBJ2-3
V gene: TRBV20-1
D gene: -
clone size: -
CDR3 protein: CSASWGGTDTQYF
CDR3 DNA: TGCAGTGCTAGTTGGGGCGGCACAGATACGCAGTATTTT

J gene: TRBJ2-5
V gene: TRBV6-6
D gene: TRBD1
clone size: -
CDR3 protein: CASRPGTGGLETQYF
CDR3 DNA: TGTGCCAGCAGACCCGGGACAGGGGGCCTGGAGACCCAGTACTTC

J gene: TRBJ2-1
V gene: TRBV6-1
D gene: TRBD1
clone size: -
CDR3 protein: CASNTRPGQGASNEQFF
CDR3 DNA: TGTGCCAGCAACACAAGGCCGGGACAGGGGGCATCCAATGAGCAGTTCTTC

J gene: TRBJ2-1
V gene: TRBV5-6
D gene: -
clone size: -
CDR3 protein: CASSFGQGPYNEQFF
CDR3 DNA: TGTGCCAGCAGCTTCGGTCAGGGTCCCTACAATGAGCAGTTCTTC

J gene: TRBJ1-1
V gene: TRBV12-3/TRBV12-4
D gene: -
clone size: -
CDR3 protein: CASSFRSGAEAFF
CDR3 DNA: TGTGCCAGCAGTTTTAGGAGCGGAGCTGAAGCTTTCTTT

J gene: TRBJ2-6
V gene: TRBV7-2
D gene: TRBD2
clone size: -
CDR3 protein: CASSPPRGTSGTGANVLTF
CDR3 DNA: TGTGCCAGCAGCCCCCCCCGGGGGACTAGCGGGACTGGGGCCAACGTCCTGACTTTC

J gene: TRBJ2-3
V gene: TRBV5-6
D gene: TRBD1
clone size: few
CDR3 protein: CASSLGTGGTDTQYF
CDR3 DNA: TGTGCCAGCAGCTTGGGGACAGGGGGAACAGATACGCAGTATTTT

J gene: TRBJ2-7
V gene: TRBV20-1
D gene: -
clone size: -
CDR3 protein: CSARDSRESYEQYF
CDR3 DNA: TGCAGTGCTAGAGATTCCCGGGAATCGTACGAGCAGTACTTC

J gene: TRBJ2-1
V gene: TRBV20-1
D gene: TRBD1
clone size: -
CDR3 protein: CSASPRQGAETVQFF
CDR3 DNA: TGCAGTGCTTCACCTCGACAGGGGGCCGAAACTGTGCAGTTCTTC

J gene: TRBJ2-3
V gene: TRBV29-1
D gene: -
clone size: -
CDR3 protein: CSVGRGTDTQYF
CDR3 DNA: TGCAGCGTTGGCCGCGGCACAGATACGCAGTATTTT

J gene: TRBJ2-5
V gene: TRBV10-3
D gene: TRBD2
clone size: -
CDR3 protein: CAISARGGVQETQYF
CDR3 DNA: TGTGCCATCAGTGCACGCGGGGGGGTCCAAGAGACCCAGTACTTC

J gene: TRBJ2-5
V gene: TRBV15
D gene: -
clone size: -
CDR3 protein: CATSRDSTERETQYF
CDR3 DNA: TGTGCCACCAGCAGAGATTCGACGGAAAGAGAGACCCAGTACTTC

J gene: TRBJ1-6
V gene: TRBV3-1
D gene: -
clone size: -
CDR3 protein: CASGAVGGTRESPLHF
CDR3 DNA: TGTGCCAGCGGAGCCGTCGGGGGCACGAGAGAATCACCCCTCCACTTT

J gene: TRBJ2-7
V gene: TRBV20-1
D gene: -
clone size: -
CDR3 protein: CSAPDSYEQYF
CDR3 DNA: TGCAGTGCCCCGGACAGCTACGAGCAGTACTTC